Below, 24 T cell receptor beta chains from the same sample are listed, as sequenced in a study of identical twins. TCRdb reprocessed the 5' RACE reads with MiXCR, giving one entry per CDR3 protein. The profile shows roughly 720,000 distinct CDR3 sequences, 15% to 20% of them singletons. These data were likewise used in another study, on T cells expressing NK-cell markers.

Sequencing was performed on PBMCs. These receptors were collected from a woman in her late teens or twenties in good health.

In this sample, this clonotype turned up a few times. The chain is built from TRBV9 and TRBJ2-3; TRBD2 matches at 9 bases. The CDR3 runs 15 residues. CDR1 and CDR2 from the germline V gene are SGDLS and YYNGEE. The V and J ends lost 2 bases and 4 bases, in that order; junction bases with no gene match: 5. The CDR3 sequence: CASSVGGGAADTQYF. The DNA of the CDR3 is TGTGCCAGCAGCGTGGGCGGGGGGGCGGCAGATACGCAGTATTTT.

This chain uses TRBV20-1 with TRBJ2-3; D unresolved. The V and J ends lost 3 bases and 0 bases respectively, with 4 bases between them. The CDR3 loop spans 12 amino acids. Germline CDR1 DFQATT, CDR2 SNEGSKA (reference sequence). The CDR3, as DNA: TGCAGTGCTAGGCAGAGCACAGATACGCAGTATTTT. Encoded protein: CSARQSTDTQYF.

The chain carries TRBV7-9 and TRBJ2-5; a possible D gene is TRBD2 (5 bases). Trimming took off 5 bases at V and 4 bases at J, with 14 bases between the two ends. The CDR3 consists of 14 residues. Germline CDR1 SEHNR, CDR2 FQNEAQ (reference sequence). The CDR3 nucleotides read TGTGCCAGCAGCCCCCCGGCGGGCGGAGAGACCCAGTACTTC. This sequence encodes CASSPPAGGETQYF.

This clonotype has a handful of counts. The rearrangement uses TRBV4-2 and TRBJ2-3; D ambiguous. CDR3 length: 16 residues. Germline CDR1 reads LGHNA; CDR2 reads YNFKEQ. The V end was cut by 0 bases, the J end by 4 bases, with 14 bases between. The CDR3 DNA reads TGTGCCAGCAGCCAAGAGGCTCTCCCTAGTGCAGATACGCAGTATTTT. Protein product: CASSQEALPSADTQYF.

The rearrangement uses TRBV5-1 and TRBJ2-7; 7 bases align to TRBD1. CDR3 length: 13 residues. CDR1 and CDR2 (germline): SGHRS, YFSETQ. Trimming at V came to 0 bases and at J to 6 bases, leaving 3 bases not matched to a gene. CDR3 in DNA: TGCGCCAGCAGCTTGGGGTCAGGGGGCGAGCAGTACTTC. This translates into CASSLGSGGEQYF.

The gene calls are TRBV11-3 and TRBJ2-7, with D possibly TRBD1 on 6 matching bases. The germline CDR1 and CDR2 sequences are SGHNT and YENEEA. Trimming took 5 bases from V and 4 from J, leaving 24 bases between them. The CDR3 extends over 17 amino acids. For the CDR3, the DNA is TGTGCCAGCAGCCACCAAACCCCGGGACAAGCGCTTTACGAGCAGTACTTC. Residues: CASSHQTPGQALYEQYF.

This clonotype came up once. The CDR3, as DNA: TGTGCCACCAGCAGAGCACAGGGGGTGGATACGCAGTATTTT. It yields the protein CATSRAQGVDTQYF. The chain employs TRBV15 and TRBJ2-3, with 8 bases lining up with TRBD1. Germline V gene lookup returns CDR1 LNHNV and CDR2 YYDKDF (reference sequence). Losses at the gene ends were 1 base for V and 6 bases for J; bases not matched to a gene: 3. The CDR3 runs 14 residues.

In this sample, this clonotype turned up many times. The chain couples TRBV9 to TRBJ2-5; 7 bases are shared with TRBD1. The length of the CDR3 is 15 residues. Germline CDR1 SGDLS, CDR2 YYNGEE. V lost 3 bases and J lost 2; bases outside the gene matches: 7. DNA of the CDR3: TGTGCCAGCAGCGACCCGGGACAGAGTCAAGAGACCCAGTACTTC. It codes for CASSDPGQSQETQYF.

On this clonotype itself: Mismatch with germline at one junction end may stem from a read error. The chain links TRBV6-2 or TRBV6-3 to TRBJ1-1; no clear D. The CDR3 runs to 13 residues. CDR1 is MNHEY, CDR2 SVGEGT, per germline. The CDR3 protein is CACSPDGRPEAFF. The CDR3 coding sequence is TGTGCCTGCAGCCCCGACGGGAGGCCTGAAGCTTTCTTT.

The chain joins TRBV24-1 to TRBJ1-5; D not certain. The germline gives CDR1 KGHDR, CDR2 SFDVKD. Trimming shortened V by 3 bases and J by 4 bases, and 6 bases separated the two germline ends. This CDR3 has 13 amino acids. CDR3 region: CATSDGRNQPQHF. For the CDR3, the DNA is TGTGCCACCAGTGATGGGCGGAATCAGCCCCAGCATTTT.

This clonotype was counted a few times. The chain has TRBV7-2 and TRBJ2-2, with no clear D. This CDR3 comprises 15 residues. Trimming shortened V by 6 bases and J by 4 bases, and 15 bases separated the two germline ends. Germline V lookup: CDR1 SGHTA, CDR2 FQGNSA. In nucleotides, the CDR3 is TGTGCCAGCAGGTACACCGGACCCGCCACCGGGGAGCTGTTTTTT. Translated: CASRYTGPATGELFF.

This clonotype was seen more than once but under ten times. The rearrangement links TRBV10-3 to TRBJ2-5; 13 positions match TRBD2. CDR1 ENHRY and CDR2 SYGVKD come from the germline V gene. V gave up 5 bases and J gave up 3 bases; unmatched junction bases: 12. This CDR3 has 18 residues. CDR3 nucleotide sequence: TGTGCCATCAGTAAGACCGGGACTAGCGGGACATACGAAGAGACCCAGTACTTC. Its translation: CAISKTGTSGTYEETQYF.

The chain combines TRBV20-1 with TRBJ1-6, with a weak D call TRBD1 (5 bases). This CDR3 region has 14 residues. The germline V gene encodes CDR1 DFQATT and CDR2 SNEGSKA (reference sequence). Trimming removed 6 bases from V and 5 bases from J, with 14 bases in between. The CDR3 region has the DNA TGCAGTGCCTGGGACGTCCTAAATAATTCACCCCTCCACTTT. This sequence encodes CSAWDVLNNSPLHF.

This clonotype occurred a few times. The chain's CDR3 is CASSSGLAGGDEQFF. For the CDR3, the DNA is TGCGCCAGCAGCTCCGGACTAGCGGGAGGGGATGAGCAGTTCTTC. The V call is TRBV5-1, the J call TRBJ2-1; 15 bases align to TRBD2. Germline V gives CDR1 SGHRS, CDR2 YFSETQ. This CDR3 has 15 residues. Losses at the gene ends were 3 bases for V and 8 bases for J; bases not matched to a gene: 3.

This chain connects TRBV7-2 to TRBJ2-1; TRBD2 agrees at 9 bases. The ends lost 5 bases at V and 7 bases at J; junction bases unmatched: 9. Germline values: CDR1 SGHTA, CDR2 FQGNSA. The CDR3 consists of 15 residues. The CDR3 spells CASSPIWSGRNEQFF. DNA of the CDR3: TGTGCCAGCAGCCCCATTTGGAGCGGGAGGAATGAGCAGTTCTTC.

The chain uses TRBV19 and TRBJ2-5, with 8 bases identical to TRBD1. The ends lost 10 bases at V and 4 bases at J; junction bases unmatched: 5. The germline gives CDR1 LNHDA, CDR2 SQIVND (reference sequence). The CDR3 loop spans 12 amino acids. Here the CDR3 DNA reads TGTGCCACTCGACAGGGGCTAGAGACCCAGTACTTC. This sequence encodes CATRQGLETQYF. The variable domain in full, with the rest retrieved from reference TRBV19 and TRBJ2-5, is DGGITQSPKYLFRKEGQNVTLSCEQNLNHDAMYWYRQDPGQGLRLIYYSQIVNDFQKGDIAEGYSVSREKKESFPLTVTSAQKNPTAFYLCATRQGLETQYFGPGTRLLVL.

This clonotype has a handful of counts. The J gene is TRBJ2-2, the V gene TRBV12-3 or TRBV12-4, with TRBD1 matching 11 bases. This CDR3 has 16 amino acids. V shed 6 bases, J shed 5 bases, and the junction held 8 bases outside the gene matches. CDR3 sequence: CASSISGQGATGELFF. CDR3 bases: TGTGCCAGCAGCATCTCCGGACAGGGGGCTACCGGGGAGCTGTTTTTT.

This clonotype was seen a handful of times. The J gene is TRBJ2-7, the V gene TRBV20-1; D is perhaps TRBD2 (5 bases). Germline lookup yields CDR1 DFQATT and CDR2 SNEGSKA (reference sequence). CDR3 length: 14 residues. V lost 5 bases and J 4 bases, leaving 18 bases between the germline ends. For the CDR3, the DNA is TGCAGTGCTCGCTCGGCTAGCCGTCGTTACGAGCAGTACTTC. This codes for CSARSASRRYEQYF.

This clonotype was counted between two and nine times. The rearrangement joins TRBV12-3 or TRBV12-4 to TRBJ1-3; D gene uncertain. This CDR3 spans 13 amino acids. With 6 bases removed from V and 7 bases from J, the gap between germline ends came to 13 bases. The CDR3 reads CASSVPSPNTIYF. CDR3 coding DNA: TGTGCCAGCAGCGTACCCTCCCCTAACACCATATATTTT.

This clonotype was counted only a few times. The rearrangement joins TRBV27 to TRBJ2-7; 8 nucleotides agree with TRBD1. Losses at the gene ends were 9 bases for V and 5 bases for J; bases not matched to a gene: 0. The CDR3 length is 10 residues. Germline CDR1 MNHEY, CDR2 SMNVEV (reference sequence). The CDR3 region is CARDRDEQYF. CDR3 bases: TGTGCCAGGGACAGGGACGAGCAGTACTTC.

This clonotype was recorded a few times. V and J are TRBV24-1 and TRBJ2-2, with TRBD1 identical over 9 bases. V dropped 5 bases and J dropped 3; count of bases not matched to a gene: 9. The CDR3 contains 17 residues. The germline V gene has CDR1 KGHDR and CDR2 SFDVKD. The CDR3: CATSVGSGQGDTGELFF. The CDR3 DNA is TGTGCCACCAGTGTAGGATCGGGACAGGGAGACACCGGGGAGCTGTTTTTT.

The sample holds a few counts of this clonotype. CDR3: CASSEEHAGANVLTF. The CDR3 region has the DNA TGTGCCAGCAGTGAAGAGCATGCCGGGGCCAACGTCCTGACTTTC. J is TRBJ2-6 and V is TRBV2; D remains ambiguous. V was clipped by 1 base and J by 4 bases, with 8 bases between them. The length of the CDR3 is 15 residues. From germline, CDR1 is SNHLY and CDR2 FYNNEI.

J is TRBJ1-6 and V is TRBV5-1; perhaps TRBD1 as D (5 bases). Germline CDR1 and CDR2: SGHRS and YFSETQ. This CDR3 has 16 amino acids. V lost 0 bases, J lost 5 bases, and 12 bases lay in between. CDR3 in DNA: TGCGCCAGCAGCTTGGCCCTCGGGGCGAATAATTCACCCCTCCACTTT. Amino acids: CASSLALGANNSPLHF.

CDR3 sequence: CASSAGRGGVETQYF. CDR3 bases: TGTGCCAGCAGCGCCGGGCGGGGGGGCGTGGAGACCCAGTACTTC. This chain links TRBV2 with TRBJ2-5; TRBD2 matches at 9 bases. In germline, CDR1 is SNHLY, CDR2 FYNNEI. This CDR3 region has 15 residues. The V gene end was trimmed by 6 bases and the J gene end by 5 bases; junction bases not matched to a gene: 10. The full variable domain, in which reference TRBV2 and TRBJ2-5 provide the parts outside the CDR3, is EPEVTQTPSHQVTQMGQEVILRCVPISNHLYFYWYRQILGQKVEFLVSFYNNEISEKSEIFDDQFSVERPDGSNFTLKIRSTKLEDSAMYFCASSAGRGGVETQYFGPGTRLLVL.